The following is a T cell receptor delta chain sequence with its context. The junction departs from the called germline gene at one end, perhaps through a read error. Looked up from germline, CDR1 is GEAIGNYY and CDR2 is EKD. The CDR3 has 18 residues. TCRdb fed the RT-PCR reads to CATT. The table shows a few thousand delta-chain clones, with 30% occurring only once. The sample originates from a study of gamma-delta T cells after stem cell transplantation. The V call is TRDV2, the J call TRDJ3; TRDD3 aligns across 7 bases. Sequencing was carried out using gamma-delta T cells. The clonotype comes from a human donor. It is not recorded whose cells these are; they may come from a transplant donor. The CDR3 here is CARDTWGGSSWDTRQMFF. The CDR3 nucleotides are TGTGCCCGTGACACCTGGGGGGGGAGTTCCTGGGACACCCGACAGATGTTTTTC.